Included here is one T cell receptor (beta chain) sequence, with context. What it recognizes is unknown. The entry originates in a study of blood T cells in healthy people across ages. The study drew donors from healthy Caucasian individuals in Russia aged roughly 6 to 90. This CDR3 contains 13 residues. Germline lookup yields CDR1 MNHNS and CDR2 SASEGT. V was pared by 5 bases and J by 4 bases, with 9 bases between. A second about 7 to 11 cycle PCR used barcoded and J-beta primers. TCRdb independently ran MiXCR on the 5' RACE reads; one entry per CDR3 protein. Of about 780,000 distinct CDR3 sequences listed, around 45% were seen once; the top ten hold around a sixth. General study points: Strong correlation existed between TCR beta diversity and naive T cell percentage.

J is TRBJ2-1 and V is TRBV6-1; D ambiguous. The TCR comes from a man older than 75 in good health. The sequenced material came from blood. As DNA, the CDR3 is TGTGCCAGCAGTACCGCGCAGTACAATGAGCAGTTCTTC. It codes for CASSTAQYNEQFF.